The 6 T cell receptor beta chains below all came from one sample that was sequenced in a study of blood T cell repertoires in COVID-19 (dated by TCRdb to 2019 to 2021). The library was made by the immunoSEQ multiplex PCR assay. Here the immuneACCESS table is served through TCRdb, limited to in-frame sequences with V and J called. Missing clones are a known gap in these copies; in checked studies unresolved V genes cover under half, and the rest lacks a known reason. The table for this sample lists 150,000 to 200,000 clones; about 82% of them were counted only once. The ten largest clones add up to approximately 0.9% of the sample. Material for sequencing was peripheral blood. The receptors derive from a man aged 55 to 70 with COVID-19, enrolled during active disease.

Here the CDR3 reads CAIRSGNEQYF. The CDR3, as DNA: TGTGCCATCAGGTCAGGGAACGAGCAGTACTTC. J is TRBJ2-7 and V is TRBV10-3; tentatively, D is TRBD1 (5 bases). CDR3 length equals 11 residues. With 6 bases removed from V and 5 bases from J, the gap between germline ends came to 8 bases. Germline V CDR1 and CDR2: ENHRY, SYGVKD.

The chain carries TRBV7-9 and TRBJ2-5; TRBD1 matches at 9 bases. The CDR3 loop spans 14 amino acids. V gave up 1 base and J gave up 4 bases; unmatched junction bases: 1. The germline CDR1 and CDR2 sequences are SEHNR and FQNEAQ (reference sequence). The CDR3 nucleotides read TGTGCCAGCAGCTTAGGGACAGGGGCAGAGACCCAGTACTTC. Protein sequence: CASSLGTGAETQYF.

V usage is TRBV2 and J usage is TRBJ1-2; the match to TRBD1 covers 7 bases. Losses at the gene ends were 5 bases for V and 8 bases for J; bases not matched to a gene: 8. Germline V gene lookup returns CDR1 SNHLY and CDR2 FYNNEI. The CDR3 totals 13 residues. CDR3 DNA: TGTGCCAGCAGTCAGGGGCAGGGGGGAGGCTACACCTTC. It encodes CASSQGQGGGYTF. The full variable domain, its missing parts supplied by reference TRBV2 and TRBJ1-2, is EPEVTQTPSHQVTQMGQEVILRCVPISNHLYFYWYRQILGQKVEFLVSFYNNEISEKSEIFDDQFSVERPDGSNFTLKIRSTKLEDSAMYFCASSQGQGGGYTFGSGTRLTVV.

The chain employs TRBV19 and TRBJ1-2; 8 bases fit TRBD1. Germline trimming cut 6 bases from V and 2 bases from J; bases unmatched to any gene: 5. The germline gives CDR1 LNHDA, CDR2 SQIVND (reference sequence). The CDR3 extends over 14 amino acids. The DNA for the CDR3 is TGTGCCAGTAGGCTACAGGGGGGGAACTATGGCTACACCTTC. Residues: CASRLQGGNYGYTF.

The CDR3 reads CASSQGFYTGELFF. Here the CDR3 DNA reads TGTGCCAGCAGCCAGGGGTTCTATACCGGGGAGCTGTTTTTT. The genes are TRBV7-2 and TRBJ2-2; tentatively, D is TRBD1 (6 bases). The CDR3 length is 14 residues. The V gene's germline CDR1 is SGHTA and CDR2 FQGNSA. V gave up 5 bases and J gave up 5 bases, with 12 bases separating them. The whole variable domain, filled in from reference TRBV7-2 and TRBJ2-2, reads GAGVSQSPSNKVTEKGKDVELRCDPISGHTALYWYRQSLGQGLEFLIYFQGNSAPDKSGLPSDRFSAERTGGSVSTLTIQRTQQEDSAVYLCASSQGFYTGELFFGEGSRLTVL.

V and J are TRBV27 and TRBJ1-2; 7 nucleotides line up with TRBD1. The CDR3 covers 16 residues. In germline, CDR1 is MNHEY, CDR2 SMNVEV (reference sequence). After removal of 0 bases from V and 4 bases from J, the junction contained 8 bases not matched to a gene. CDR3 residues: CASSLSSGTEIYGYTF. The CDR3 DNA reads TGTGCCAGCAGTTTATCGAGTGGGACAGAAATCTATGGCTACACCTTC.